The entry that follows covers one TCR beta chain sequence. This entry belongs to a study of blood T cell repertoires in COVID-19. This table comes from immunoSEQ multiplex PCR, and its TCRdb copy is limited to in-frame clones, with some not included. The sample holds 100,000 to 150,000 clones, over 75% seen once. The specimen was peripheral blood. The TCR was taken from a man between 50 and 59 years old with acute or convalescent COVID-19.

The CDR3 DNA follows: TGTGCCAGTAGTAAGGGACTTGCCGGCCGCTCGAGCTCCTACAATGAGCAGTTCTTC. As protein: CASSKGLAGRSSSYNEQFF. The J gene is TRBJ2-1, the V gene TRBV19; the D gene is possibly TRBD2 (6 bases). Germline CDR1 is LNHDA and CDR2 is SQIVND (reference sequence). The CDR3 extends over 19 amino acids. Trimming cost V 4 bases and J 0 bases, with 22 bases left between them.